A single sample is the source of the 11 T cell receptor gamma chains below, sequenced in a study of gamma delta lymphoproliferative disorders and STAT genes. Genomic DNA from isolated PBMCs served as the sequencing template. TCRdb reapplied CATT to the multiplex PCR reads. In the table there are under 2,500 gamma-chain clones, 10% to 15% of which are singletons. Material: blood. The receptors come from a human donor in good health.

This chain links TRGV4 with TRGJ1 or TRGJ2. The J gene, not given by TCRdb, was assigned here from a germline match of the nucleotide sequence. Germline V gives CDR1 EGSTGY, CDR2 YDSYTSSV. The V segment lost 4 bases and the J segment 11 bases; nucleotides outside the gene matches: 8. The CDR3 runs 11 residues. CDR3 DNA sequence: TGTGCCACCTGGGAGGAACGGGAGAAACTCTTT. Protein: CATWEEREKLF.

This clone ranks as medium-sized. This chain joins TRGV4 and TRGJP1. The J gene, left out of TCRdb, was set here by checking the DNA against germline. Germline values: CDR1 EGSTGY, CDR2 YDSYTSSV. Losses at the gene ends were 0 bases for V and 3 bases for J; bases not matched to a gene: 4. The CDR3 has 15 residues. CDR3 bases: TGTGCCACCTGGGATGGGCGTGCCACTGGTTGGTTCAAGATATTT. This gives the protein CATWDGRATGWFKIF.

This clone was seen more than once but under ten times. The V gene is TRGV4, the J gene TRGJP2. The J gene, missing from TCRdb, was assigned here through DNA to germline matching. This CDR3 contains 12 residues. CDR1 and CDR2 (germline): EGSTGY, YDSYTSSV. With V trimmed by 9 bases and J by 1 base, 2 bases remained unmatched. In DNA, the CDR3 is TGTGCCACCGGTAGTAGTGATTGGATCAAGACGTTT. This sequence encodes CATGSSDWIKTF.

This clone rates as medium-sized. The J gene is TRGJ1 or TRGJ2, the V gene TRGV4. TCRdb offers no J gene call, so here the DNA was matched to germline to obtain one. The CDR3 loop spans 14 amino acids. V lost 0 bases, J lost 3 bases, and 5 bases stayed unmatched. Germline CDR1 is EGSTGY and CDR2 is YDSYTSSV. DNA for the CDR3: TGTGCCACCTGGGATGGGAGATTTTATTATAAGAAACTCTTT. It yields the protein CATWDGRFYYKKLF.

CDR3 sequence: CATSHYKKLF. The CDR3 DNA reads as TGTGCCACCTCCCATTATAAGAAACTCTTT. The rearrangement joins TRGV8 to TRGJ1 or TRGJ2. The J gene comes from matching the DNA to germline here; TCRdb lacks it. The CDR3 totals 10 residues. Germline lookup yields CDR1 VENAVY and CDR2 YDSYNSRV. With V trimmed by 8 bases and J by 5 bases, 3 bases remained unmatched.

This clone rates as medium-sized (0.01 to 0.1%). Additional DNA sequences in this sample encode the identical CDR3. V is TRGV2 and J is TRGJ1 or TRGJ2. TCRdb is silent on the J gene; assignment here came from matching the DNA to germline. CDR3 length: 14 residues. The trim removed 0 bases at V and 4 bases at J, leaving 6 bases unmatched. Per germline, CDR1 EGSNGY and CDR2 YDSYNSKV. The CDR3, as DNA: TGTGCCACCTGGGACGGGCAAGGGTATTATAAGAAACTCTTT. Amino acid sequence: CATWDGQGYYKKLF.

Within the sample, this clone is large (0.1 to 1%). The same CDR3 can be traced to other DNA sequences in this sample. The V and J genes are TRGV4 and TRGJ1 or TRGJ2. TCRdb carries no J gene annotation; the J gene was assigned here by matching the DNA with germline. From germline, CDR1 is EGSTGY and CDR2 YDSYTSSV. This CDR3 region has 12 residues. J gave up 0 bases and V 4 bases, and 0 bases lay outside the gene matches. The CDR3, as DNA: TGTGCCACCTGGGAGAATTATTATAAGAAACTCTTT. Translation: CATWENYYKKLF.

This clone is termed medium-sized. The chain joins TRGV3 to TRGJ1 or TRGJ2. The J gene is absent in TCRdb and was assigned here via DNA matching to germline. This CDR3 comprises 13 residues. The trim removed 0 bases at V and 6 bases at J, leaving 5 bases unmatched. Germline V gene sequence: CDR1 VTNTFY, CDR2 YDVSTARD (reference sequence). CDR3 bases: TGTGCCACCTGGGACAGGCCTGTTTATAAGAAACTCTTT. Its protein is CATWDRPVYKKLF.

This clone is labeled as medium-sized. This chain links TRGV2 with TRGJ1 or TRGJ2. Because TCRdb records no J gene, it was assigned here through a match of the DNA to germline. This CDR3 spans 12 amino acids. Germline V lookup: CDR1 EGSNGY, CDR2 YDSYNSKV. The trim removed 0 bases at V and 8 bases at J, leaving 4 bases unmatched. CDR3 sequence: CATWDGQDKKLF. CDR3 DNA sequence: TGTGCCACCTGGGACGGGCAAGATAAGAAACTCTTT.

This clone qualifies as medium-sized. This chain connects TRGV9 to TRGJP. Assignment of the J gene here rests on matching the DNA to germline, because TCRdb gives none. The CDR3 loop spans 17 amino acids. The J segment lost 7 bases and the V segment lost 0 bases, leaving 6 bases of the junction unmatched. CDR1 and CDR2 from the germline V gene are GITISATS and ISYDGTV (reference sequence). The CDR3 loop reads CALWEVQLELGKKIKVF. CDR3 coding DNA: TGTGCCTTGTGGGAGGTGCAGTTGGAGTTGGGCAAAAAAATCAAGGTATTT.

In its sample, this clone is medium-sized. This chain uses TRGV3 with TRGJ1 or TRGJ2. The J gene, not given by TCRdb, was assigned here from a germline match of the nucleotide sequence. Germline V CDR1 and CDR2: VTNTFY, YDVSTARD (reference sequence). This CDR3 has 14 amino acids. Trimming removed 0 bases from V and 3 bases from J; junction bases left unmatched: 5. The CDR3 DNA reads TGTGCCACCTGGGACAGGCTGGGTTATTATAAGAAACTCTTT. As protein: CATWDRLGYYKKLF.